These 29 T cell receptor beta chains came from one sample sequenced in a study of T cell responses to AZD1222 COVID-19 vaccine. Libraries were prepared by immunoSEQ multiplex PCR; TCRdb keeps only in-frame clonotypes and omits some of them. The data hold 130,000 to 150,000 clones, with 75% to 90% observed a single time. Sequenced material: peripheral blood, taken on day 0 of AZD1222 vaccination. These receptors were taken from an adult in good health.

The chain combines TRBV5-4 with TRBJ2-7, with 14 bases fitting TRBD2. V dropped 4 bases and J dropped 4; count of bases not matched to a gene: 4. Germline CDR1 SGHNT, CDR2 YYREEE (reference sequence). The length of the CDR3 is 15 residues. As DNA, the CDR3 is TGTGCCAGCAGCGGAGGGACTAGCGGGAGTTACGAGCAGTACTTC. Translation: CASSGGTSGSYEQYF.

DNA for the CDR3: TGTGCCAGCAGCCGTAGACAGGGGGCTTACAATGAGCAGTTCTTC. Residues: CASSRRQGAYNEQFF. The chain joins TRBV7-9 to TRBJ2-1; 10 nucleotides match TRBD1. This CDR3 region has 15 residues. The J segment lost 4 bases and the V segment lost 5 bases, leaving 5 bases of the junction unmatched. Germline V gives CDR1 SEHNR, CDR2 FQNEAQ (reference sequence).

The chain is built from TRBV27 and TRBJ1-2, with D tentatively TRBD1 (5 bases). Germline V gives CDR1 MNHEY, CDR2 SMNVEV (reference sequence). Trimming left V 4 bases short and J 7 bases short, with 16 bases between. The CDR3 runs to 14 residues. For the CDR3, the DNA is TGTGCCAGCAGTTCCCGACAGCGTCGTAGTGGCTACACCTTC. Amino acid sequence: CASSSRQRRSGYTF.

The chain couples TRBV7-2 to TRBJ1-1, with a weak D call TRBD1 (5 bases). V lost 5 bases and J lost 12, with 22 bases in between. The CDR3 consists of 14 residues. CDR1 and CDR2 from the germline V gene are SGHTA and FQGNSA. The CDR3 DNA reads TGTGCCAGCAGCCCCACCGGGAGGGGCTGGTCGCCTTTCTTT. Its translation is CASSPTGRGWSPFF.

V usage is TRBV5-1 and J usage is TRBJ2-2; 8 nucleotides agree with TRBD1. V shed 1 base and J 6 bases; nucleotides not matched to a gene: 8. The CDR3 loop spans 16 amino acids. Germline loops: CDR1 SGHRS, CDR2 YFSETQ. This CDR3 is CASSLPTGAEAGELFF. The CDR3, as DNA: TGCGCCAGCAGCTTGCCGACAGGGGCCGAAGCCGGGGAGCTGTTTTTT.

The rearrangement uses TRBV2 and TRBJ1-2; D might be TRBD1 (6 bases). The CDR3 totals 11 residues. Per the germline V gene, CDR1 is SNHLY and CDR2 is FYNNEI. Trimming took off 4 bases at V and 7 bases at J, with 7 bases between the two ends. Here the CDR3 reads CASSGGAGYTF. The CDR3 region has the DNA TGTGCCAGCAGTGGGGGGGCTGGCTACACCTTC.

This chain links TRBV19 with TRBJ2-1; 9 positions agree with TRBD1. Losses at the gene ends were 7 bases for V and 4 bases for J; bases not matched to a gene: 8. Germline V gene sequence: CDR1 LNHDA, CDR2 SQIVND (reference sequence). This CDR3 spans 15 amino acids. CDR3 protein: CASTARQGVYNEQFF. The CDR3 nucleotides read TGTGCCAGTACCGCCCGACAGGGGGTTTACAATGAGCAGTTCTTC.

This clone appeared a single time. The gene calls are TRBV28 and TRBJ2-7, with 8 bases matching TRBD1. V lost 6 bases, J lost 2 bases, and 3 bases stayed unmatched. CDR1 is MDHEN and CDR2 is SYDVKM in the germline V gene. This CDR3 is 13 amino acids long. This CDR3 is CASSLQGAYEQYF. DNA for the CDR3: TGTGCCAGCAGCCTACAGGGGGCCTACGAGCAGTACTTC.

This chain uses TRBV5-1 with TRBJ2-7; TRBD1 aligns across 7 bases. V was pared by 4 bases and J by 1 base, with 14 bases of the junction left unmatched. The CDR3 contains 17 residues. Per germline, CDR1 SGHRS and CDR2 YFSETQ. The CDR3 DNA reads as TGCGCCAGCAGCCTCCTTGAAGGGGGCCCTCTTTCCTACGAGCAGTACTTC. It yields the protein CASSLLEGGPLSYEQYF.

J is TRBJ2-1 and V is TRBV4-1, with D tentatively TRBD2 (5 bases). The germline V and J ends were trimmed by 3 bases and 14 bases, with 11 bases remaining between them. CDR3 length: 11 residues. Germline V gene lookup returns CDR1 MGHRA and CDR2 YSYEKL. In DNA form, the CDR3 reads TGCGCCAGCAGCCACGAGGGCCCCGAGTTCTTC. This codes for CASSHEGPEFF.

The rearrangement uses TRBV6-5 and TRBJ1-2, with D tentatively TRBD1 (6 bases). From germline, CDR1 is MNHEY and CDR2 SVGAGI. The CDR3 is 12 residues long. The V and J ends lost 2 bases and 7 bases respectively, with 8 bases between them. CDR3 coding DNA: TGTGCCAGCAGTTACACAGGGAGTGGCTACACCTTC. Protein product: CASSYTGSGYTF.

J is TRBJ2-7 and V is TRBV18, with TRBD2 matching 8 bases. The CDR3 is 15 amino acids. V shed 5 bases, J shed 0 bases, and the junction held 6 bases outside the gene matches. Germline V gene lookup returns CDR1 KGHSH and CDR2 LQKENI. CDR3 in DNA: TGTGCCAGCTCAGTCCCCGGGACTAGCTCCTACGAGCAGTACTTC. This sequence encodes CASSVPGTSSYEQYF.

The chain carries TRBV5-6 and TRBJ1-5, with 7 bases aligning to TRBD1. With V trimmed by 3 bases and J by 1 base, 7 bases remained unmatched. The germline gives CDR1 SGHDT, CDR2 YYEEEE. The CDR3 runs 16 residues. The chain's CDR3 is CASSSYRGTSNQPQHF. The CDR3 DNA is TGTGCCAGCAGCTCCTACAGGGGCACAAGCAATCAGCCCCAGCATTTT.

This clone has more than one count but fewer than ten. The chain combines TRBV6-5 with TRBJ1-1; the D gene is possibly TRBD1 (5 bases). Trimming left V 8 bases short and J 3 bases short, with 19 bases between. The CDR3 runs to 15 residues. CDR1 is MNHEY, CDR2 SVGAGI, per germline. The CDR3 spells CASPKVGERDTEAFF. As DNA, the CDR3 is TGTGCCAGCCCTAAAGTAGGGGAGAGGGACACTGAAGCTTTCTTT.

This chain links TRBV10-3 with TRBJ1-3, with TRBD1 matching 7 bases. Losses at the gene ends were 3 bases for V and 0 bases for J; bases not matched to a gene: 8. Per the germline V gene, CDR1 is ENHRY and CDR2 is SYGVKD. The CDR3 consists of 17 residues. As DNA, the CDR3 is TGTGCCATCAGTGATTCCGGACAGGTTTCCTCTGGAAACACCATATATTTT. Translated: CAISDSGQVSSGNTIYF.

This chain connects TRBV28 to TRBJ1-5; TRBD1 matches 8 bases. The CDR3 is 16 residues long. Germline values: CDR1 MDHEN, CDR2 SYDVKM. Unmatched junction bases numbered 3, after V lost 2 bases and J lost 0 bases. The CDR3 region is CASSLARGHSNQPQHF. In DNA form, the CDR3 reads TGTGCCAGCAGTTTAGCCAGGGGGCATAGCAATCAGCCCCAGCATTTT.

In this sample, this clone turned up a few times. This rearrangement joins TRBV6-1 to TRBJ1-6; a possible D gene is TRBD1 (5 bases). Per germline, CDR1 MNHNS and CDR2 SASEGT. The CDR3 covers 16 residues. Trimming took 0 bases from V and 11 from J, leaving 17 bases between them. CDR3 sequence reads: CASSEAVSRATPPLHF. The CDR3 DNA follows: TGTGCCAGCAGTGAAGCCGTCAGCAGGGCCACCCCACCCCTCCACTTT.

The rearrangement joins TRBV19 to TRBJ2-7, with D possibly being TRBD1 or TRBD2 (5 bases each). The V end was cut by 3 bases, the J end by 2 bases, with 11 bases between. CDR3 length: 14 residues. The germline V gene encodes CDR1 LNHDA and CDR2 SQIVND (reference sequence). The CDR3 bases are TGTGCCAGTAGTATGGAGAGGGGCCCCTACGAGCAGTACTTC. This encodes CASSMERGPYEQYF.

This rearrangement joins TRBV7-2 to TRBJ1-4; D might be TRBD1 (5 bases). Trimming removed 1 base at V and 7 bases at J, with 22 bases between. The CDR3 covers 18 residues. Germline V gene data show CDR1 as SGHTA and CDR2 as FQGNSA. For the CDR3, the DNA is TGTGCCAGCAGCTTAGTTTCTCTGGGCAGTGCCGGGGGTGAAAAACTGTTTTTT. It specifies CASSLVSLGSAGGEKLFF. Full variable domain (missing parts from reference TRBV7-2 and TRBJ1-4): GAGVSQSPSNKVTEKGKDVELRCDPISGHTALYWYRQSLGQGLEFLIYFQGNSAPDKSGLPSDRFSAERTGGSVSTLTIQRTQQEDSAVYLCASSLVSLGSAGGEKLFFGSGTQLSVL.

This chain connects TRBV19 to TRBJ1-1; D gene unclear. CDR1 and CDR2 from the germline V gene are LNHDA and SQIVND (reference sequence). V lost 0 bases and J lost 0, with 8 bases in between. The CDR3 spans 15 residues. This CDR3 reads CASSIDTRLNTEAFF. The CDR3 DNA reads TGTGCCAGTAGTATAGACACCCGTTTGAACACTGAAGCTTTCTTT.

V gene TRBV28 combines with J gene TRBJ1-5; the D is unclear. Germline CDR1 MDHEN, CDR2 SYDVKM. Between the trimmed V and J ends, which lost 2 bases and 1 base, there was a span of 6 bases. This CDR3 has 14 residues. The CDR3 nucleotides are TGTGCCAGCAGTTTAGGGCTCAGCAATCAGCCCCAGCATTTT. As protein: CASSLGLSNQPQHF.

This clone is a singleton in its sample. V and J are TRBV19 and TRBJ1-3; D is unresolved. The CDR3 runs to 14 residues. V was trimmed by 4 bases and J by 4 bases, leaving 11 bases between them. CDR1 and CDR2 (germline): LNHDA, SQIVND (reference sequence). CDR3 region: CASSTQAAGNTIYF. CDR3 coding DNA: TGTGCCAGTAGTACCCAGGCTGCCGGAAACACCATATATTTT.

This sequence joins TRBV6-5 and TRBJ2-2, with D perhaps matching TRBD1 (5 bases). V lost 5 bases, J lost 1 base, and 11 bases lay in between. Germline V CDR1 and CDR2: MNHEY, SVGAGI. The CDR3 spans 15 residues. The CDR3 DNA reads TGTGCCAGCAGTCCCCAAGGGGTGAACACCGGGGAGCTGTTTTTT. As protein: CASSPQGVNTGELFF.

The V gene is TRBV6-5, the J gene TRBJ2-1; D tentatively fits TRBD1 or TRBD2 (5 bases each). The germline CDR1 and CDR2 sequences are MNHEY and SVGAGI. V lost 5 bases and J lost 0, with 11 bases in between. The CDR3 covers 15 residues. The CDR3 DNA sequence: TGTGCCAGCAGTCCCGGGGCCGGCTCCTACAATGAGCAGTTCTTC. It codes for CASSPGAGSYNEQFF.

The chain employs TRBV24-1 and TRBJ2-1, with TRBD1 as a possible D gene (5 bases). The CDR3 spans 17 residues. CDR1 is KGHDR and CDR2 is SFDVKD in the germline V gene. The V and J ends lost 0 bases and 8 bases respectively, with 19 bases between them. The CDR3 DNA is TGTGCCACCAGTGATTTGCAAACTGGAAGGGGATCGGATGAGCAGTTCTTC. Protein product: CATSDLQTGRGSDEQFF.

The V and J genes are TRBV3-1 (or the pseudogene TRBV3-2) and TRBJ2-7; D possibly matches TRBD1 or TRBD2 (5 bases each). V was cut by 4 bases and J by 5 bases, with 24 bases left in between. This CDR3 spans 17 amino acids. Germline V gene lookup returns CDR1 LGHDT and CDR2 YNNKEL (reference sequence). The CDR3 sequence is CASSRSFRDPTDHEQYF. The CDR3 DNA is TGTGCCAGCAGCCGATCCTTCCGGGACCCGACTGATCACGAGCAGTACTTC.

The chain uses TRBV5-6 and TRBJ1-4; D gene uncertain. CDR3 length equals 14 residues. Germline V gives CDR1 SGHDT, CDR2 YYEEEE. Trimming pared 2 bases from V and 0 bases from J, leaving 5 bases between. DNA for the CDR3: TGTGCCAGCAGCTTCGGGGCAACTAATGAAAAACTGTTTTTT. Amino acids: CASSFGATNEKLFF.

The chain uses TRBV5-1 and TRBJ1-6; D ambiguous. The germline gives CDR1 SGHRS, CDR2 YFSETQ. The CDR3 has 14 amino acids. The V end lost 1 base, the J end lost 5 bases, and 7 bases lay between the germline ends. This CDR3 reads CASSLPLNNSPLHF. In nucleotides, the CDR3 is TGCGCCAGCAGCTTGCCCCTAAATAATTCACCCCTCCACTTT.

This chain joins TRBV27 and TRBJ1-1, with D hard to call. CDR3 size: 13 residues. Germline V gene sequence: CDR1 MNHEY, CDR2 SMNVEV (reference sequence). The V end was cut by 5 bases, the J end by 8 bases, with 15 bases between. The CDR3 DNA is TGTGCCAGCAGTGACTACACCCAGTCAGAAGCTTTCTTT. This codes for CASSDYTQSEAFF.